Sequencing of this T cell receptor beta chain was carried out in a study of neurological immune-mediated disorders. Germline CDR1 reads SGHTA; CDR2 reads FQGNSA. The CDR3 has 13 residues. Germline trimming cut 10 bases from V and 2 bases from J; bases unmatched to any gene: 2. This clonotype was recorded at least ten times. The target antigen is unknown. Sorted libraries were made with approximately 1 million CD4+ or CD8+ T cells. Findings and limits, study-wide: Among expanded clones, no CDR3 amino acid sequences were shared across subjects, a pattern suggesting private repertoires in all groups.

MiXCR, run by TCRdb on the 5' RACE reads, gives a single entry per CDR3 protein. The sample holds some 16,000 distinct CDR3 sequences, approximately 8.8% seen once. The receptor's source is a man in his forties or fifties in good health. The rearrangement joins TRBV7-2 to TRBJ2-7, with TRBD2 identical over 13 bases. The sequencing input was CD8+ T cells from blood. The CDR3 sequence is CATGLAGAYEQYF. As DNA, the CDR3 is TGTGCCACCGGACTAGCGGGGGCCTACGAGCAGTACTTC.